These 27 T cell receptor beta chains originate from one sample sequenced in a study of T cell responses to AZD1222 COVID-19 vaccine. Measured with immunoSEQ multiplex PCR; TCRdb has only the in-frame clones, and not every one. The sample shows more than 100,000 clones, approximately 90% of them seen only once. The sequencing here drew on peripheral blood, taken 28 days after the second AZD1222 dose. The receptors come from an adult who received the AZD1222 COVID-19 vaccine.

The chain links TRBV25-1 to TRBJ1-2; D is ambiguous. Germline V gene lookup returns CDR1 MGHDK and CDR2 SYGVNS. V was cut by 4 bases and J by 7 bases, with 7 bases left in between. This CDR3 is built from 11 residues. CDR3 in amino acids: CASSASLGYTF. The CDR3 DNA reads as TGTGCCAGCAGTGCTAGTCTTGGCTACACCTTC.

This clone occurred once. The chain employs TRBV18 and TRBJ2-7; D may be TRBD2 (6 bases). CDR1 KGHSH and CDR2 LQKENI come from the germline V gene. The CDR3 has 17 residues. V lost 3 bases, J lost 1 base, and 19 bases lay in between. CDR3 nucleotides: TGTGCCAGCTCACCGCTAGCGACTTCGAAGAAATCCTACGAGCAGTACTTC. It specifies CASSPLATSKKSYEQYF.

This clone was found once. The chain joins TRBV3-1 (or the pseudogene TRBV3-2) to TRBJ1-2; tentative D call: TRBD1 (6 bases). The CDR3 runs 15 residues. V gave up 4 bases and J gave up 7 bases, with 19 bases separating them. The germline gives CDR1 LGHDT, CDR2 YNNKEL (reference sequence). CDR3 nucleotide sequence: TGTGCCAGCAGCCGAAGAGACACCATCAGGGGTGGCTACACCTTC. It is translated as CASSRRDTIRGGYTF.

The rearrangement uses TRBV5-4 and TRBJ2-1; 15 bases match TRBD2. Germline lookup yields CDR1 SGHNT and CDR2 YYREEE (reference sequence). The length of the CDR3 is 19 residues. Trimming at V came to 4 bases and at J to 4 bases, leaving 12 bases not matched to a gene. DNA of the CDR3: TGTGCCAGCAGCGGACTAGCGGGGGGGCGGGTCAATTCGTACAATGAGCAGTTCTTC. It translates to CASSGLAGGRVNSYNEQFF.

This clone was counted only a few times. V usage is TRBV15 and J usage is TRBJ1-1; no clear D. CDR1 and CDR2 from the germline V gene are LNHNV and YYDKDF (reference sequence). The CDR3 has 13 residues. V lost 6 bases, J lost 2 bases, and 10 bases lay in between. CDR3: CATRGRFNTEAFF. The CDR3 DNA reads as TGTGCCACCAGAGGACGGTTTAACACTGAAGCTTTCTTT.

The chain combines TRBV6-1 with TRBJ1-6; D is ambiguous. The CDR3 extends over 16 amino acids. V dropped 4 bases and J dropped 7 bases, with 17 bases sitting between them. From germline, CDR1 is MNHNS and CDR2 SASEGT. Here the CDR3 reads CASSVGISDGNSPLHF. The CDR3 bases are TGTGCCAGCAGTGTCGGGATCTCGGACGGGAATTCACCCCTCCACTTT.

This clone was counted between two and nine times. The rearrangement uses TRBV10-3 and TRBJ2-1, with D unresolved. Germline CDR1 ENHRY, CDR2 SYGVKD. The CDR3 is 15 amino acids. V lost 3 bases to trimming and J lost 8 bases, with 17 bases between them. This CDR3 reads CAISDIERNVHEQFF. DNA of the CDR3: TGTGCCATCAGTGATATTGAGCGTAATGTCCATGAGCAGTTCTTC.

The chain carries TRBV6-5 and TRBJ2-1; D remains unclear. This CDR3 comprises 12 residues. Trimming removed 6 bases from V and 4 bases from J, with 7 bases in between. Per the germline V gene, CDR1 is MNHEY and CDR2 is SVGAGI. The CDR3 bases are TGTGCCAGCAGCTCCGTTTACAATGAGCAGTTCTTC. It is translated as CASSSVYNEQFF.

The rearrangement links TRBV18 to TRBJ1-1, with a tentative D call TRBD1 (6 bases). The germline V gene encodes CDR1 KGHSH and CDR2 LQKENI. V was cut by 6 bases and J by 5 bases, with 19 bases left in between. This CDR3 is 15 amino acids long. The CDR3 DNA sequence: TGTGCCAGCTCCATAGACAGGACAATTGCGACTGAAGCTTTCTTT. Its protein is CASSIDRTIATEAFF.

The rearrangement joins TRBV6-5 to TRBJ1-5; 12 bases are a match to TRBD1. The germline gives CDR1 MNHEY, CDR2 SVGAGI. The CDR3 has 14 residues. V gave up 7 bases and J gave up 7 bases; unmatched junction bases: 5. CDR3 in amino acids: CASTEGQGAQPQHF. DNA for the CDR3: TGTGCCAGCACCGAGGGACAGGGGGCACAGCCCCAGCATTTT.

V usage is TRBV28 and J usage is TRBJ2-1; 15 bases are a match to TRBD2. Germline loops: CDR1 MDHEN, CDR2 SYDVKM. J was trimmed by 0 bases and V by 6 bases; bases with no gene match: 6. The CDR3 is made up of 18 amino acids. The CDR3 region has the DNA TGTGCCAGCAGAGGACTAGCGGGAGGGCCTGGCTCCTACAATGAGCAGTTCTTC. This encodes CASRGLAGGPGSYNEQFF.

The V and J genes are TRBV13 and TRBJ1-1, with 7 positions matching TRBD1. CDR1 is PRHDT, CDR2 FYEKMQ, per germline (reference sequence). J gave up 11 bases and V 5 bases, and 8 bases lay outside the gene matches. This CDR3 comprises 12 residues. CDR3 nucleotide sequence: TGTGCCAGCAGCCCGGGACAGCTGAGCGCTTTCTTT. Protein sequence: CASSPGQLSAFF.

The CDR3 DNA sequence: TGTGCCAGCTCACCAGAAGTGGGAGTACGTTACAATGAGCAGTTCTTC. Amino acid sequence: CASSPEVGVRYNEQFF. This sequence joins TRBV18 and TRBJ2-1, with a tentative D call TRBD2 (5 bases). Trimming stripped 2 bases from V and 4 bases from J, with 15 bases between. The CDR3 is 16 amino acids. Germline assignment: CDR1 KGHSH and CDR2 LQKENI.

The rearrangement uses TRBV5-1 and TRBJ2-7, with 7 nucleotides matching TRBD1. Unmatched junction bases numbered 4, after V lost 2 bases and J lost 5 bases. Germline CDR1 SGHRS, CDR2 YFSETQ. This CDR3 comprises 13 residues. DNA of the CDR3: TGCGCCAGCAGCTTAGGTGGACAGGACGAGCAGTACTTC. It translates to CASSLGGQDEQYF.

The rearrangement joins TRBV7-9 to TRBJ2-7; no clear D gene. V was clipped by 1 base and J by 2 bases, with 9 bases between them. Germline V gene lookup returns CDR1 SEHNR and CDR2 FQNEAQ (reference sequence). This CDR3 has 14 residues. Written as DNA, the CDR3 is TGTGCCAGCAGCTTAGAATCAGAGACCTACGAGCAGTACTTC. Protein product: CASSLESETYEQYF. Full variable domain (missing parts from reference TRBV7-9 and TRBJ2-7): DTGVSQNPRHKITKRGQNVTFRCDPISEHNRLYWYRQTLGQGPEFLTYFQNEAQLEKSRLLSDRFSAERPKGSFSTLEIQRTEQGDSAMYLCASSLESETYEQYFGPGTRLTVT.

The chain is built from TRBV5-1 and TRBJ1-1, with a weak D call TRBD1 (5 bases). The CDR3 is made up of 15 amino acids. The V gene's germline CDR1 is SGHRS and CDR2 YFSETQ. Trimming shortened V by 0 bases and J by 2 bases, and 11 bases separated the two germline ends. CDR3 DNA: TGCGCCAGCAGCTTGGATGGGGACGGAAACACTGAAGCTTTCTTT. Translating it yields CASSLDGDGNTEAFF.

V is TRBV7-2 and J is TRBJ2-3; 13 bases map to TRBD2. The CDR3 spans 19 residues. V dropped 6 bases and J dropped 1; count of bases not matched to a gene: 13. Germline V lookup: CDR1 SGHTA, CDR2 FQGNSA. The CDR3 loop is CASSFLATSGGLGTDTQYF. The CDR3 DNA reads TGTGCCAGCAGTTTTCTCGCGACTAGCGGGGGGTTGGGCACAGATACGCAGTATTTT.

This rearrangement joins TRBV28 to TRBJ1-5, with D unresolved. The CDR3 totals 15 residues. CDR1 is MDHEN, CDR2 SYDVKM, per germline. The V gene lost 3 bases and the J gene lost 3 bases, with 12 bases spanning the gap. The chain's CDR3 is CASSFSRLYNQPQHF. In DNA, the CDR3 is TGTGCCAGCAGTTTCTCCCGACTCTACAATCAGCCCCAGCATTTT.

The V and J genes are TRBV6-5 and TRBJ1-5, with D perhaps TRBD1 (5 bases). From germline, CDR1 is MNHEY and CDR2 SVGAGI. The CDR3 length is 12 residues. Trimming cost V 5 bases and J 4 bases, with 6 bases left between them. The CDR3 DNA reads TGTGCCAGCAGTCCAGGGAATCAGCCCCAGCATTTT. Translation gives CASSPGNQPQHF.

This chain connects TRBV6-6 to TRBJ2-1; D not resolved. Between the trimmed V and J ends, which lost 2 bases and 2 bases, there was a span of 7 bases. The CDR3 is 14 residues long. Germline CDR1 reads MNHNY; CDR2 reads SVGAGI (reference sequence). CDR3 in amino acids: CASSYDGTYNEQFF. CDR3 coding DNA: TGTGCCAGCAGTTACGATGGCACCTACAATGAGCAGTTCTTC.

The chain joins TRBV5-1 to TRBJ1-2, with 10 positions matching TRBD1. Germline assignment: CDR1 SGHRS and CDR2 YFSETQ. The V and J ends lost 3 bases and 4 bases, in that order; junction bases with no gene match: 0. The CDR3 has 13 residues. Here the CDR3 reads CASSWDRGYGYTF. The CDR3, as DNA: TGCGCCAGCAGCTGGGACAGGGGCTATGGCTACACCTTC.

V is TRBV4-1 and J is TRBJ2-7; TRBD1 aligns across 10 bases. There are 16 residues in the CDR3. Germline lookup yields CDR1 MGHRA and CDR2 YSYEKL. The junction had 8 bases not matched to a gene; V was cut back by 5 bases and J by 1 base. The CDR3 sequence is CASSKGQGEPSYEQYF. CDR3 coding DNA: TGCGCCAGCAGCAAAGGACAGGGGGAACCTTCCTACGAGCAGTACTTC.

This clone has just one count. The chain combines TRBV3-1 (or the pseudogene TRBV3-2) with TRBJ2-1; no clear D. CDR3 length equals 13 residues. V was cut by 0 bases and J by 9 bases, with 9 bases left in between. The germline gives CDR1 LGHDT, CDR2 YNNKEL (reference sequence). The CDR3 protein is CASSQEGEPEQFF. CDR3 bases: TGTGCCAGCAGCCAAGAAGGCGAGCCTGAGCAGTTCTTC.

The chain is built from TRBV5-1 and TRBJ2-1; D remains ambiguous. Germline lookup yields CDR1 SGHRS and CDR2 YFSETQ. V dropped 8 bases and J dropped 6 bases, with 12 bases sitting between them. The CDR3 loop spans 12 amino acids. This CDR3 reads CASIGVLNEQFF. The CDR3, as DNA: TGCGCCAGTATTGGGGTTCTCAATGAGCAGTTCTTC.

The J gene is TRBJ1-5, the V gene TRBV5-6; no reliable D call. This CDR3 is built from 18 residues. V was pared by 0 bases and J by 0 bases, with 16 bases between. Germline CDR1 SGHDT, CDR2 YYEEEE. CDR3 nucleotides: TGTGCCAGCAGCTTGGAGGGCGGTCGATATCATAGCAATCAGCCCCAGCATTTT. This encodes CASSLEGGRYHSNQPQHF.

The chain combines TRBV3-1 (or the pseudogene TRBV3-2) with TRBJ2-1; 7 nucleotides match TRBD2. The CDR3 is 15 amino acids. The V segment lost 3 bases and the J segment 5 bases; nucleotides outside the gene matches: 7. Per germline, CDR1 LGHDT and CDR2 YNNKEL (reference sequence). CDR3 region: CASSQTSSSDNEQFF. CDR3 bases: TGTGCCAGCAGCCAGACTAGCTCCTCAGACAATGAGCAGTTCTTC.

The chain links TRBV28 to TRBJ2-7; 7 bases fit TRBD1. J gave up 3 bases and V 3 bases, and 2 bases lay outside the gene matches. This CDR3 has 13 residues. Germline values: CDR1 MDHEN, CDR2 SYDVKM. CDR3 sequence reads: CASSLRTGYEQYF. For the CDR3, the DNA is TGTGCCAGCAGTTTGAGGACAGGCTACGAGCAGTACTTC.